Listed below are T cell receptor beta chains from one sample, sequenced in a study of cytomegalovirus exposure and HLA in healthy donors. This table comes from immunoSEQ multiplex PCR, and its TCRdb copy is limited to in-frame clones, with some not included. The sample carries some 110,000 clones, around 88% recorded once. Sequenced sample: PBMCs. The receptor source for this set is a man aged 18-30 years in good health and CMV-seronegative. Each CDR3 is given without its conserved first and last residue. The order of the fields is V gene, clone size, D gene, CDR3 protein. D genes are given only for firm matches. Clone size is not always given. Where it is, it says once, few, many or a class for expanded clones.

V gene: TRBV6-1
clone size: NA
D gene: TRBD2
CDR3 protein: ASSDLGLAGVAGELF

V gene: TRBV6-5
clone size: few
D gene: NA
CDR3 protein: ASRDASIYGEQY

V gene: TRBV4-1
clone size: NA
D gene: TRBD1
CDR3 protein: ASSQDPDRGLGYT

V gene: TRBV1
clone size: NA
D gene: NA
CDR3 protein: TSSQGPSALEVNTIY

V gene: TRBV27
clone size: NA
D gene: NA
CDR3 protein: ASSSSSNQPQH

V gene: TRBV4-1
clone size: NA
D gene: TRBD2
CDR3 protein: ASSQPTGGSDTQY

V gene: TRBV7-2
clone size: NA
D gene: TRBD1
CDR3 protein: ASSHPGQGFGYT

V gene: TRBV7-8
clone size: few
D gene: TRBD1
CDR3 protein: ASSSNRDRKQY

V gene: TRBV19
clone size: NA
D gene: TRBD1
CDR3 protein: ASTSDRGSNQPQH

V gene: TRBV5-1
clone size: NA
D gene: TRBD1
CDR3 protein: ASSLEGANILFDPYEQY

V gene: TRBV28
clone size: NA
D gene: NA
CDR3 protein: ASSYSEGQY

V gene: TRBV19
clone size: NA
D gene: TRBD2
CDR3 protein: ASSWGLAGLSGEQY

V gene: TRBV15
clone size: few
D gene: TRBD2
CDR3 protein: ATSRGLAGGGEQY

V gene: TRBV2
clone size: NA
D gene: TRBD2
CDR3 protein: ASSGGRTGELF

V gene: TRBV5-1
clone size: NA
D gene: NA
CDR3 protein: ASTVNTNTGELF

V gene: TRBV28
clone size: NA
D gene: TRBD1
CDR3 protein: ASSSPGRSGGGYT

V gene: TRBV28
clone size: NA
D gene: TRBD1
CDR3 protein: ASRGQGLMRTEAF

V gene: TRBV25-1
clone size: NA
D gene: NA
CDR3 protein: ASSEGSRGEKLF

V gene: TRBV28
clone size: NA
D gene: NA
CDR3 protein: ASGGLGKLF

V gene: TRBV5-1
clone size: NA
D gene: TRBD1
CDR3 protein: ASSIGTVAYEQY

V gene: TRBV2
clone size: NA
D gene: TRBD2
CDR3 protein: ARQILAGTDTQY

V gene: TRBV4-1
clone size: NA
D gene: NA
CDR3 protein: ASSQGRARTATNTEAF

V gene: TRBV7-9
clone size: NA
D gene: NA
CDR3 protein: ASSTRDRNTEAF

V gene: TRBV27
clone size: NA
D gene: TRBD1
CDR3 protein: ASRRQGRENEQF

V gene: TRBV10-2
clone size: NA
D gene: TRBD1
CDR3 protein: ASGGQGVSNQPQH

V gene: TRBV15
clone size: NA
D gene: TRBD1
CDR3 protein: ATSREDRNNDQPQH

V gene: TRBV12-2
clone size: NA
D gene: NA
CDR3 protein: ASRRHTHHEQY

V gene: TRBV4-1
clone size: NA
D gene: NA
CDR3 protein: ASSQAPGAKNTEAF

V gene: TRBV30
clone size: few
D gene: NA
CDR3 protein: AWDAGSNQPQH

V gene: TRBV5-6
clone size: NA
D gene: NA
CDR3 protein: ASSSGSGAAF

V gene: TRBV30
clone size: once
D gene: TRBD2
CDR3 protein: AWKAGRFTGELF

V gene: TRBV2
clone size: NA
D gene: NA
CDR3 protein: ASTYPSRGQITYEQY

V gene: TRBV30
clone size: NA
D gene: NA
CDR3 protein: ALAREGNQPQH

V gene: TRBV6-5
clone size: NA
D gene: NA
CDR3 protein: ASRPPLNGGELF

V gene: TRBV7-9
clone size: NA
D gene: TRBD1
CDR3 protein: ASSLDRGSSYEQY

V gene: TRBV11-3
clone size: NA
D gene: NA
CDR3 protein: ASSSRGSQEETQY

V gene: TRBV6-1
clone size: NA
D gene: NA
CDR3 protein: ASSETLGHSNQPQH

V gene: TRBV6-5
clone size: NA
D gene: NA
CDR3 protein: ASSPVNSYTIY

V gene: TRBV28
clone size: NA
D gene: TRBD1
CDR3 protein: ASSSPGTGGYEQY

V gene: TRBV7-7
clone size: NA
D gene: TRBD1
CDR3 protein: ASSLGVAGGKTQY

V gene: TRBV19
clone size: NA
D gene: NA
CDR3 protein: ASSIQGSLSNQPQH

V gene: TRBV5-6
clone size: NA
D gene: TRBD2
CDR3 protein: ASTMTSGGPLFPNEQF

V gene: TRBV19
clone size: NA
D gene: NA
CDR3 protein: ASTRTPTGSQPQH

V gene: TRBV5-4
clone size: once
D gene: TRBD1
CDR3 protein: ASSGWRAQGADGYT

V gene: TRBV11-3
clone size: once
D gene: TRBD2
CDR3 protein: ASSLGGRAAYEQY

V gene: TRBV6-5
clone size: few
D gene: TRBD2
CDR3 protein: ASSRLAGYYNEQF

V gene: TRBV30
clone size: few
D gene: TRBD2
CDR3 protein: AWTSGGHEQY

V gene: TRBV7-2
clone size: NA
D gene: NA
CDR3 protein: ASSLVSGNYGYT

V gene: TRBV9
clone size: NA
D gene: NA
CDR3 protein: ASSVSGRTYEQY

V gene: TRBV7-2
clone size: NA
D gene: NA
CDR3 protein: ASSQEQGYYEQY

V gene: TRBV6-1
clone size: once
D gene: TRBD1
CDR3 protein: ASSTSSTGMYEQY

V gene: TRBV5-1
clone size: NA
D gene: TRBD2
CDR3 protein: ASSLGLAGSAYEQY

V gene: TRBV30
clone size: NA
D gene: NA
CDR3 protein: AYQGPLYGYT

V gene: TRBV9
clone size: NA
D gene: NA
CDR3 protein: ASSVGLTYNEQF

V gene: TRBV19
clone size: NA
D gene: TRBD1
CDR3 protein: ASSIGSRDRAQLF

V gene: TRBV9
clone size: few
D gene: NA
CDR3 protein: ASSAYGPGWTDTQY

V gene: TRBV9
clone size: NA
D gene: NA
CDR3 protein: ASSVGATTNEKLF

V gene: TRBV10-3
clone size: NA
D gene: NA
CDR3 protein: AISEPGALYGYT

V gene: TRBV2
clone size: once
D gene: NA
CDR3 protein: ASTPLSYAEQF

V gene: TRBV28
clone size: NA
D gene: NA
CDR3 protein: ASSGAGGVDEQF